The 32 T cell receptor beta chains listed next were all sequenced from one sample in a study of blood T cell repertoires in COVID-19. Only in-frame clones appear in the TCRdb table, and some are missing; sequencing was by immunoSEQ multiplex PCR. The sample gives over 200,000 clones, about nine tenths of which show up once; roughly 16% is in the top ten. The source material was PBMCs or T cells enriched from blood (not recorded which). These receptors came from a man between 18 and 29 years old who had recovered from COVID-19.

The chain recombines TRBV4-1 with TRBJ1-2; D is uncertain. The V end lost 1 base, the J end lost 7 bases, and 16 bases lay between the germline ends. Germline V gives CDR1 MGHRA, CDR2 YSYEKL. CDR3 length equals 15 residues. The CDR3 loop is CASSQVSEGHSGYTF. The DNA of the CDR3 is TGCGCCAGCAGCCAAGTCTCGGAGGGCCATAGTGGCTACACCTTC.

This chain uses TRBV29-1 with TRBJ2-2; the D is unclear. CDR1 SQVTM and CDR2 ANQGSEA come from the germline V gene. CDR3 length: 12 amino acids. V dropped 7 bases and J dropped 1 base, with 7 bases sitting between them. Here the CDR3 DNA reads TGCAGCGCGACCAGGAACACCGGGGAGCTGTTTTTT. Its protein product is CSATRNTGELFF.

In DNA form, the CDR3 reads TGTGCCAGCAGACCGACACAGGGGGTGGGTACGCAGTATTTT. It encodes CASRPTQGVGTQYF. The chain links TRBV6-5 to TRBJ2-3, with TRBD1 identical over 8 bases. Per germline, CDR1 MNHEY and CDR2 SVGAGI. Losses at the gene ends were 6 bases for V and 8 bases for J; bases not matched to a gene: 10. The CDR3 covers 14 residues.

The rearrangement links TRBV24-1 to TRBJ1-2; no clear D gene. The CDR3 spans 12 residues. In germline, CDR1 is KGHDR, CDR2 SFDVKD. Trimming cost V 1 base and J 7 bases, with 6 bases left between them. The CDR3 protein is CATSDLAGGYTF. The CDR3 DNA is TGTGCCACCAGTGATTTAGCTGGTGGCTACACCTTC.

CDR3 in amino acids: CATRQGYNSPLHF. Here the CDR3 DNA reads TGTGCCACAAGACAGGGCTATAATTCACCCCTCCACTTT. The chain uses TRBV19 and TRBJ1-6, with 7 nucleotides matching TRBD1. This CDR3 contains 13 residues. Germline assignment: CDR1 LNHDA and CDR2 SQIVND (reference sequence). The V gene end was trimmed by 10 bases and the J gene end by 3 bases; junction bases not matched to a gene: 3.

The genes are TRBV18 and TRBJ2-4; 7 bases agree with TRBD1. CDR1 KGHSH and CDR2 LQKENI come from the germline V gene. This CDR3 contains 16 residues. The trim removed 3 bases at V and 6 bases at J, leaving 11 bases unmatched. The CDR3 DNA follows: TGTGCCAGCTCACCCCAGAGTAAGGACAGGAGAAACATTCAGTACTTC. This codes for CASSPQSKDRRNIQYF.

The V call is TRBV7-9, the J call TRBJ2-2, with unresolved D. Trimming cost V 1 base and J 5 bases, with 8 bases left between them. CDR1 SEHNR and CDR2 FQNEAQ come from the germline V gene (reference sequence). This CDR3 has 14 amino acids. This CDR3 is CASSLGGLTGELFF. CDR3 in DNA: TGTGCCAGCAGCTTAGGCGGATTAACCGGGGAGCTGTTTTTT. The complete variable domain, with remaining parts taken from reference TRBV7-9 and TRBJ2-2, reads DTGVSQNPRHKITKRGQNVTFRCDPISEHNRLYWYRQTLGQGPEFLTYFQNEAQLEKSRLLSDRFSAERPKGSFSTLEIQRTEQGDSAMYLCASSLGGLTGELFFGEGSRLTVL.

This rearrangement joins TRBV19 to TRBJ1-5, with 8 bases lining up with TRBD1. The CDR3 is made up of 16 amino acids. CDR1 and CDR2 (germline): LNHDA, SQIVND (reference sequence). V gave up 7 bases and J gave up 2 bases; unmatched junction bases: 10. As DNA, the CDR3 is TGTGCCAGTACCGACCATGGACAGGGAGGCAATCAGCCCCAGCATTTT. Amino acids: CASTDHGQGGNQPQHF.

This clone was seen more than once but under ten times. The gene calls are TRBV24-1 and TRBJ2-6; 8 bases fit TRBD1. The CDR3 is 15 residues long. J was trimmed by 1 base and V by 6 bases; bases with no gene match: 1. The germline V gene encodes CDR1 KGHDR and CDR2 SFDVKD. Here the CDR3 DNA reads TGTGCCACCAGTCAGGGGGCGTCTGGGGCCAACGTCCTGACTTTC. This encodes CATSQGASGANVLTF.

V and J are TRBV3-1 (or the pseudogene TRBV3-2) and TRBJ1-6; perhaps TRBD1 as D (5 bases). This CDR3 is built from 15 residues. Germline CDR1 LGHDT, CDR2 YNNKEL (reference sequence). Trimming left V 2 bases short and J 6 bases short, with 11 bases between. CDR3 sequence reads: CASSQLGEANSPLHF. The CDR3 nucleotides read TGTGCCAGCAGCCAATTGGGGGAGGCTAATTCACCCCTCCACTTT.

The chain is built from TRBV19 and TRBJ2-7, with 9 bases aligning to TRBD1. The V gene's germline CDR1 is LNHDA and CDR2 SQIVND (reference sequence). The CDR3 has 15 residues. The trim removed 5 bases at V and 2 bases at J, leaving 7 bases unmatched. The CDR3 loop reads CASSGGTGTTYEQYF. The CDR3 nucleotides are TGTGCCAGTAGTGGGGGGACAGGGACCACCTACGAGCAGTACTTC.

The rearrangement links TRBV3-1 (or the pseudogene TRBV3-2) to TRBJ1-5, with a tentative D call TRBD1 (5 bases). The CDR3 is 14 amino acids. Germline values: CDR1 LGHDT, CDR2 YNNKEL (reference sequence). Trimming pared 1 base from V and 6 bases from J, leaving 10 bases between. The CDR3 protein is CASSQGQSFQPQHF. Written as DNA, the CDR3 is TGTGCCAGCAGCCAAGGACAGAGTTTTCAGCCCCAGCATTTT.

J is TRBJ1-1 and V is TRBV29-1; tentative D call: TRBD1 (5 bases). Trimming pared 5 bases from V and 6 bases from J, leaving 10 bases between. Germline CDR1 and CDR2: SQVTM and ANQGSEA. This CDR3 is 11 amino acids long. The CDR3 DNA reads TGCAGCGTTCCAGGGTACCCTGAAGCTTTCTTT. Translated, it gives CSVPGYPEAFF.

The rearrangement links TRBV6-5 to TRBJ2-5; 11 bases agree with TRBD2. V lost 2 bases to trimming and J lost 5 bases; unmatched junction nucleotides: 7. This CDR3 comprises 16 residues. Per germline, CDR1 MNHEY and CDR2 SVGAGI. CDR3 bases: TGTGCCAGCAGTTACCCTAGCGGGGGGCCCAGGGAGACCCAGTACTTC. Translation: CASSYPSGGPRETQYF.

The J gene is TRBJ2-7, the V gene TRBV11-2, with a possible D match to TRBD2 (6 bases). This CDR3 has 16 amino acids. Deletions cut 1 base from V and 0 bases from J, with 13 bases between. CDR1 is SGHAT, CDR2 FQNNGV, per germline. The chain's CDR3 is CASSLGAGISSYEQYF. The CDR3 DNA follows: TGTGCCAGCAGCTTAGGGGCGGGGATAAGCTCCTACGAGCAGTACTTC.

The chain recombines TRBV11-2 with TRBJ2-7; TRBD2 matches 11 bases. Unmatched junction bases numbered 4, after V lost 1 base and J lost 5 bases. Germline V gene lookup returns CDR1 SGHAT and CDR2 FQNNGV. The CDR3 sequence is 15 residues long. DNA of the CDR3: TGTGCCAGCAGCTTAGGGGCTAGCGGGAGGCACGAGCAGTACTTC. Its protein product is CASSLGASGRHEQYF.

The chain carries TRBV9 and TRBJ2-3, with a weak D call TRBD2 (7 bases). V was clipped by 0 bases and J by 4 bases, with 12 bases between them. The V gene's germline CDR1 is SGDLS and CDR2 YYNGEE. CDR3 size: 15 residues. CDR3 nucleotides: TGTGCCAGCAGCGTAGATGAGGGGGGGGCAGATACGCAGTATTTT. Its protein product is CASSVDEGGADTQYF.

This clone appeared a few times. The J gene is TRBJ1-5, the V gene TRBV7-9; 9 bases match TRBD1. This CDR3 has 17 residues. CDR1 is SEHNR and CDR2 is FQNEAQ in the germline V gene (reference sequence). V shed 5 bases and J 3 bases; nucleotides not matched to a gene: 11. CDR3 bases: TGTGCCAGCAGCCAAGCCCACGGGACAGGGTTCAATCAGCCCCAGCATTTT. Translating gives CASSQAHGTGFNQPQHF.

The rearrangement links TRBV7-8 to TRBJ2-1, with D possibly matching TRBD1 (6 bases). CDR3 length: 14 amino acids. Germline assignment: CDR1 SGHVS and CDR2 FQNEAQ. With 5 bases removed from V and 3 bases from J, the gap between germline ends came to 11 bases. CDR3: CASSAQGSYNEQFF. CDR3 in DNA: TGTGCCAGCAGCGCACAGGGTAGCTACAATGAGCAGTTCTTC.

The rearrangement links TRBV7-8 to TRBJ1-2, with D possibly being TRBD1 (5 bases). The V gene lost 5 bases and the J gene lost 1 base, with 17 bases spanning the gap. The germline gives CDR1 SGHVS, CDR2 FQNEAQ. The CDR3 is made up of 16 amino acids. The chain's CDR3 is CASSLLGAGLNYGYTF. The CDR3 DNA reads TGTGCCAGCAGCCTACTTGGGGCGGGACTTAACTATGGCTACACCTTC.

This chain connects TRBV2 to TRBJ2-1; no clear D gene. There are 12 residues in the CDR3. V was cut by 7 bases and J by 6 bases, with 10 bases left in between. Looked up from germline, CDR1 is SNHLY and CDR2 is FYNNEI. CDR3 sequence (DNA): TGTGCCAGCAACTCTGATCTCAATGAGCAGTTCTTC. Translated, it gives CASNSDLNEQFF.

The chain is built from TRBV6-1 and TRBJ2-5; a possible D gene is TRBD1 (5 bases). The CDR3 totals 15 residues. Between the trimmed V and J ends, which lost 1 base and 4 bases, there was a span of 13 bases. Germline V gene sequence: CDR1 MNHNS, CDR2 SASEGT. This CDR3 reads CASSEGSGRRETQYF. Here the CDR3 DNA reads TGTGCCAGCAGTGAAGGGTCAGGGCGAAGAGAGACCCAGTACTTC.

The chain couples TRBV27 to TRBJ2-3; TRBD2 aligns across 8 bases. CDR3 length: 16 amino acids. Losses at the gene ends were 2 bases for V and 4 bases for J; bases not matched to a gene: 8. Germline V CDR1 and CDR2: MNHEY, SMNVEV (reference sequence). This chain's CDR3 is CASSLQRESAPDTQYF. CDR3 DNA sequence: TGTGCCAGCAGTTTACAGCGGGAGTCCGCCCCAGATACGCAGTATTTT.

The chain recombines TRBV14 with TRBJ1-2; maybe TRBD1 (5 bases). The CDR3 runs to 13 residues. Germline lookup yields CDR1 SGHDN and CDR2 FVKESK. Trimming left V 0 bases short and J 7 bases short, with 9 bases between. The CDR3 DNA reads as TGTGCCAGCAGCCAAGATCTCGGGGGTGGCTACACCTTC. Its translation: CASSQDLGGGYTF.

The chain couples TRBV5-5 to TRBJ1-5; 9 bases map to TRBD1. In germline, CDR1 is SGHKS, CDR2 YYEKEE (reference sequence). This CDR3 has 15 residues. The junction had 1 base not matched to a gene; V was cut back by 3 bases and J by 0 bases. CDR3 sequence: CASSYRGHSNQPQHF. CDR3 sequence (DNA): TGTGCCAGCAGCTACAGGGGGCATAGCAATCAGCCCCAGCATTTT.

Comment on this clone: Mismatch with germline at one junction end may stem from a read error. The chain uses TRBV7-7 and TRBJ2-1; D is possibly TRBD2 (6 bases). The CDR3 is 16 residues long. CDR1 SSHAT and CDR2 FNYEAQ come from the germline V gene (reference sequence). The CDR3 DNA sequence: TGTGCTAGCAGCTTAGCGGCGGACAACCGGGGGAATGAGCAGTTCTTC. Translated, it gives CASSLAADNRGNEQFF.

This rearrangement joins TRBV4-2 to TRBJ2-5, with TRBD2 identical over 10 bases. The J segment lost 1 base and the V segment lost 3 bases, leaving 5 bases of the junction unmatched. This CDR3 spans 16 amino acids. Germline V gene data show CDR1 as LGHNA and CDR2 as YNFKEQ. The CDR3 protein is CASSQPLAGAQETQYF. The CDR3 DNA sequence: TGTGCCAGCAGCCAGCCCCTAGCGGGGGCCCAAGAGACCCAGTACTTC.

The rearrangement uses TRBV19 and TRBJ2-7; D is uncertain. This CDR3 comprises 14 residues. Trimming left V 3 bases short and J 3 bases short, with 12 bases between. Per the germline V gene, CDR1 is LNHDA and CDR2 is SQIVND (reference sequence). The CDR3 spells CASSIGGRFYEQYF. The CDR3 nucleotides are TGTGCCAGTAGTATTGGCGGCCGATTCTACGAGCAGTACTTC.

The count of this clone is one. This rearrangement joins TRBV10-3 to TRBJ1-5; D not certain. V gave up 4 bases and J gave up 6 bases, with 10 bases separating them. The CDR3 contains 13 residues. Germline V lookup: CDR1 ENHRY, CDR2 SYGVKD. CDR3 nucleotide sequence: TGTGCCATCAGTGCGGAGGCGTCTCAGCCCCAGCATTTT. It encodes CAISAEASQPQHF.

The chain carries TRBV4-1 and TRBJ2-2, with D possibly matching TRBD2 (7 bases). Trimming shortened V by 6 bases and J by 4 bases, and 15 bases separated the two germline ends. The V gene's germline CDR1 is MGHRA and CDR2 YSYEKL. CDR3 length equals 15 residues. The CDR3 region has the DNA TGCGCCAGCAGTAGGGGGGAGGGAAGCACCGGGGAGCTGTTTTTT. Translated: CASSRGEGSTGELFF.

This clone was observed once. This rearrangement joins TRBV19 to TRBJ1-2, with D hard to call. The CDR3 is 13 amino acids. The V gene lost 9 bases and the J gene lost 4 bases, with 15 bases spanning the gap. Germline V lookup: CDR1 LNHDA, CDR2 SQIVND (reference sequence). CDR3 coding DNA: TGTGCCAGCACTCTCAACCCGCTCTATGGCTACACCTTC. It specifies CASTLNPLYGYTF.

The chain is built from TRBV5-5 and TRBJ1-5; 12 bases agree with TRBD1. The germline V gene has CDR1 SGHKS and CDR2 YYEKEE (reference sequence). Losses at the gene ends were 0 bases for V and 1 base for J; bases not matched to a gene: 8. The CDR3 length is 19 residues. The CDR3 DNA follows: TGTGCCAGCAGCTTGGGCCCGGGACAGGGGGCCTTCAGCAATCAGCCCCAGCATTTT. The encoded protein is CASSLGPGQGAFSNQPQHF.